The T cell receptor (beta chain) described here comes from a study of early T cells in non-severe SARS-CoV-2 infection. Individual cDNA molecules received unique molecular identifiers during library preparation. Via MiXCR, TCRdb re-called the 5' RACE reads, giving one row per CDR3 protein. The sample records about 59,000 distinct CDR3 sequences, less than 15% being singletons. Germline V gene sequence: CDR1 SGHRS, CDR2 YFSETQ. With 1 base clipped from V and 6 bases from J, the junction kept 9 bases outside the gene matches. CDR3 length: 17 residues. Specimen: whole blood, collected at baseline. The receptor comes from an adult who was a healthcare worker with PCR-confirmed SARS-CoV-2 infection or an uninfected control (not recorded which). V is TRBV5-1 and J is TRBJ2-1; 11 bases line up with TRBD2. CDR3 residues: CASSLTSGRSFGNEQFF. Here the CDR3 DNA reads TGCGCCAGCAGCTTGACTAGCGGGAGAAGTTTCGGCAATGAGCAGTTCTTC.